A selection of T cell receptor beta chains follows, all from one sample in a study of T cells after yellow fever vaccination. TCRdb reprocessed the 5' RACE reads via MiXCR and lists one record per CDR3 protein. The sample includes around 400,000 distinct CDR3 sequences, under 14% of them seen just once. Sample: PBMCs, taken on the day of the first yellow fever vaccination. Source of these receptors: a man between 18 and 29 years old who received the YFV17D yellow fever vaccine. CDR3s leave out the opening cysteine and the closing phenylalanine or tryptophan.

TRBV11-2,TRBJ2-7,ASSEADPYEQY
TRBV19,TRBJ2-1,ASSLAGGLEQF
TRBV20-1,TRBJ2-5,SASGGVEETQY
TRBV9,TRBJ2-3,ASSPNTGDTQY
TRBV29-1,TRBJ1-4,SLRVNEKLF
TRBV2,TRBJ1-1,ASSNTGTEQAF
TRBV7-8,TRBJ1-2,ASSPWTGQNYGYT
TRBV7-2,TRBJ2-1,ASSFPSGGSGGNEQF
TRBV7-2,TRBJ2-3,ASSLTGGPDTQY
TRBV20-1,TRBJ1-2,SAEGAVGGYT
TRBV5-6,TRBJ1-6,ASSLGERDSPLH
TRBV3-1,TRBJ2-3,ASSTGQGPDTQY
TRBV7-2,TRBJ2-6,ASSLWTGSGANVLT
TRBV5-1,TRBJ2-3,ASSRGTGGGTDTQY
TRBV4-3,TRBJ2-1,ASSQGRSGGYNEQF
TRBV6-1,TRBJ2-1,ASSALDSYEQF
TRBV5-6,TRBJ1-6,ASSPNLRGSRNSPLH
TRBV3-1,TRBJ1-2,ASSPRSGVHYGYT
TRBV5-1,TRBJ2-5,ASSSRTSGGETQY
TRBV10-3,TRBJ2-1,AISLTTVSYNEQF
TRBV9,TRBJ2-1,ASSVSSGGPEQF
TRBV4-3,TRBJ1-5,ASSQEDRSNQPQH
TRBV29-1,TRBJ1-2,SVEIGSDYGYT
TRBV7-2,TRBJ2-7,ASSLGFLAGGPSYEQY
TRBV14,TRBJ1-1,ASSQEAAREAF
TRBV7-9,TRBJ1-2,ASSLGQGFDGYT
TRBV11-2,TRBJ2-1,ASSFWTSGGGYNEQF
TRBV6-5,TRBJ1-3,ASSYQTPGQRNTIY
TRBV9,TRBJ2-5,ASSVGLTSVGETQY
TRBV7-9,TRBJ2-5,ASIRGLGETQY
TRBV29-1,TRBJ2-7,SVEQGIRYEQY
TRBV5-5,TRBJ2-7,ASSLEGQSYEQY
TRBV14,TRBJ2-4,ASSRTGVYIQY
TRBV7-8,TRBJ2-5,ASSQGLAGGLGTQY
TRBV20-1,TRBJ2-3,SARNSKADTQY
TRBV12-5,TRBJ2-7,ASGPRVYEQY
TRBV2,TRBJ2-5,ASSETPETQY
TRBV12-3/TRBV12-4,TRBJ1-4,ASSPFGYEKLF
TRBV7-6,TRBJ1-6,ASSETGAYNSPLH
TRBV11-2,TRBJ2-1,ASSPRDRVYNEQF
TRBV20-1,TRBJ1-5,SARAGTGNQPQH
TRBV7-2,TRBJ2-3,ASSLSWRGGRADTQY
TRBV29-1,TRBJ1-1,SVDKGGKNTEAF
TRBV7-9,TRBJ2-2,ASTPLEYTGELF
TRBV2,TRBJ1-3,ASSESYYSGNTIY
TRBV7-9,TRBJ2-5,ASSLGKPTGVEY
TRBV7-8,TRBJ2-3,ASSLEGGTGSTQY
TRBV4-3,TRBJ2-7,ASSPGTGGFSYEQY
TRBV5-3,TRBJ2-5,AMGLGLARETQY
TRBV4-3,TRBJ1-1,ASSQELRDRAAF
TRBV18,TRBJ1-2,ASSSDPGYGYT
TRBV20-1,TRBJ1-1,SARRGVNTEAF